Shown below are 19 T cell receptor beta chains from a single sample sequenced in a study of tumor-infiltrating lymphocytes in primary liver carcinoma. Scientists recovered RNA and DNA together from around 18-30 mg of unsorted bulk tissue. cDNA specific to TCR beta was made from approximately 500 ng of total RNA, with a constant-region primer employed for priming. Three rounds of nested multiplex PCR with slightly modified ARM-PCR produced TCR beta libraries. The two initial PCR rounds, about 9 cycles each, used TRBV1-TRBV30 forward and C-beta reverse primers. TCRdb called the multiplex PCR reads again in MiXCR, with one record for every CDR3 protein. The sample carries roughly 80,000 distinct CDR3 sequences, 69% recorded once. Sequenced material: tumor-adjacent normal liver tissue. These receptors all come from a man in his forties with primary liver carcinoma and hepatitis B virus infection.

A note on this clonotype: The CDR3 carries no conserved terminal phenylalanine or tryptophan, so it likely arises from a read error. The CDR3 nucleotides read TGCAGCGTTGTAGCCGGGGTTCCTGGCTACGAGCAGTACCTC. It encodes CSVVAGVPGYEQYL. This chain joins TRBV29-1 and TRBJ2-7, with a weak D call TRBD2 (5 bases). The CDR3 contains 14 residues. Trimming pared 4 bases from V and 3 bases from J, leaving 16 bases between. Germline CDR1 reads SQVTM; CDR2 reads ANQGSEA.

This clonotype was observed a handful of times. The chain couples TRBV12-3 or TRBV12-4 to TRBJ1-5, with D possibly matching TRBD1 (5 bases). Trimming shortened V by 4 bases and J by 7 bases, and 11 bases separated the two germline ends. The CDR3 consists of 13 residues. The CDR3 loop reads CASSSGMGQPQHF. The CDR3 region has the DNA TGTGCCAGCAGTTCAGGGATGGGACAGCCCCAGCATTTT.

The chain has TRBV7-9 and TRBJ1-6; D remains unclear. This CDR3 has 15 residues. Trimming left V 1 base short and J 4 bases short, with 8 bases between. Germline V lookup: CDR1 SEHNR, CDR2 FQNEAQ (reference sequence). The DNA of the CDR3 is TGTGCCAGCAGCTTAGGCGTTGAATATAATTCACCCCTCCACTTT. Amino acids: CASSLGVEYNSPLHF.

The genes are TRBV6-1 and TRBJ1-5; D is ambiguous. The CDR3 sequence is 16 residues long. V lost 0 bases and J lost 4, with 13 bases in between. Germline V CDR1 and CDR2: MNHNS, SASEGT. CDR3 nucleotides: TGTGCCAGCAGTGAAGCTGAGAGGATCCAGAATCAGCCCCAGCATTTT. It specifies CASSEAERIQNQPQHF.

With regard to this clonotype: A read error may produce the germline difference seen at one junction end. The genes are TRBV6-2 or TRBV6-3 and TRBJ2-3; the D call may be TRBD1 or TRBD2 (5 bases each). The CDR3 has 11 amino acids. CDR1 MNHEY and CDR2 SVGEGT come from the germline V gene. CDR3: CVSGGGDMQYF. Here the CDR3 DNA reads TGTGTCAGCGGTGGGGGAGATATGCAGTATTTT.

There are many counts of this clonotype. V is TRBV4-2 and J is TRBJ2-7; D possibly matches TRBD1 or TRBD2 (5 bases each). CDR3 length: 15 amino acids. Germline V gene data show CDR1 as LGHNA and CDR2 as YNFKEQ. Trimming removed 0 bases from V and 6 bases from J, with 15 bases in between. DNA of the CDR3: TGTGCCAGCAGCCAAGAGGCAGCGGACAAGCTCGAGCAGTACTTC. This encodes CASSQEAADKLEQYF.

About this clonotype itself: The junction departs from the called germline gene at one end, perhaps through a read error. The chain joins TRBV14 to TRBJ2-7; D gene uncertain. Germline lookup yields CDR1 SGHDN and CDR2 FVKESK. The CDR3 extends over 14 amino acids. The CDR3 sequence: CVSNQGRSWGEQYF. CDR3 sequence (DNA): TGTGTCAGCAACCAAGGGCGGAGTTGGGGCGAGCAGTACTTC.

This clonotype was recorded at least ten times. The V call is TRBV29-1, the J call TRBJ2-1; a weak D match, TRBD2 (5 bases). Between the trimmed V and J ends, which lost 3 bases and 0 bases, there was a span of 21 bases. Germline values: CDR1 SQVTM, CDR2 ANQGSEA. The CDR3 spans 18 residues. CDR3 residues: CSVEFPRGSGPSYNEQFF. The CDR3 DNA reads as TGCAGCGTTGAGTTCCCCCGGGGAAGCGGACCCTCCTACAATGAGCAGTTCTTC.

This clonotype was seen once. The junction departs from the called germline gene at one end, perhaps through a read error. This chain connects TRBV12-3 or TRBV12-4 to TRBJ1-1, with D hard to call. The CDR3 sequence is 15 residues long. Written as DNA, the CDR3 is TGTGTCAGCCGGGCTGGACGGCTATTGAACACTGAAACTTACTTT. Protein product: CVSRAGRLLNTETYF.

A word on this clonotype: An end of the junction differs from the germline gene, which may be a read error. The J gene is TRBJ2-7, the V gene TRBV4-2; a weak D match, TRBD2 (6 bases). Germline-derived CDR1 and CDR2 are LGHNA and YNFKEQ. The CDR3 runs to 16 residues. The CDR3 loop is CASSQAASVISYGQYF. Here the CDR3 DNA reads TGTGCCAGCAGCCAAGCGGCTAGCGTGATTTCCTACGGGCAGTACTTC.

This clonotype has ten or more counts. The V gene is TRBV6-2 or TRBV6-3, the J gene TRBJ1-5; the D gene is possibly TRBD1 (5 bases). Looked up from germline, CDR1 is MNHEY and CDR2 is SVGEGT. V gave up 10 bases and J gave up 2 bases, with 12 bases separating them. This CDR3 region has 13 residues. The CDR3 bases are TGTGCCACACAAGGGGACGGCAATCAGCCCCAGCATTTT. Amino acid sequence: CATQGDGNQPQHF.

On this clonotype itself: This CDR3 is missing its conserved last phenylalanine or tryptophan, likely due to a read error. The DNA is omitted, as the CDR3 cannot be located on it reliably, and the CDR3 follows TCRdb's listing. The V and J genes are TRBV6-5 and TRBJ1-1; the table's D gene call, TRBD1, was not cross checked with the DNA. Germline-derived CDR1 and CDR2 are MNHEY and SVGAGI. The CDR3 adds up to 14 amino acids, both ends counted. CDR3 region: CASSYRGRGVEAFL.

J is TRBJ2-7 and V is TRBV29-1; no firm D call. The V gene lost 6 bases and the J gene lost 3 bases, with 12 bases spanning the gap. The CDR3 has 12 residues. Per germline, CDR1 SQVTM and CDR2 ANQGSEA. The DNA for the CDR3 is TGCAGCGTATTCAACAACTACTACGAGCAGTACTTC. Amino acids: CSVFNNYYEQYF.

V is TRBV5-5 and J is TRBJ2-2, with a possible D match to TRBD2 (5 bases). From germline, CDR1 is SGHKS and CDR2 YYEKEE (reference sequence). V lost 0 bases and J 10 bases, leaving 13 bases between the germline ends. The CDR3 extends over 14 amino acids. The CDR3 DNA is TGTGCCAGCAGCTTGGAGGCGGGTGCCCTGGAGCTGTTTTTT. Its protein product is CASSLEAGALELFF.

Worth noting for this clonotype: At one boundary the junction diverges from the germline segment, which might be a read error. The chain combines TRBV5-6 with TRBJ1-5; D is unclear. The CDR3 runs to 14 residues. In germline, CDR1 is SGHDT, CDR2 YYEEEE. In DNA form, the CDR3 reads TGTGCCAGTTCCGGGCCCGGGAGTAATCAACCCCAGCATTTT. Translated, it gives CASSGPGSNQPQHF.

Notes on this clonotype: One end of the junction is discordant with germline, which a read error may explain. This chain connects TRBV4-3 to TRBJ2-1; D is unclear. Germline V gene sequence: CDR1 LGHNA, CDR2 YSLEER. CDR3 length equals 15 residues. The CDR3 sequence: CASSPSPNSYNEHFF. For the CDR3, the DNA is TGCGCCAGCAGCCCAAGTCCTAACTCCTACAATGAGCACTTCTTC.

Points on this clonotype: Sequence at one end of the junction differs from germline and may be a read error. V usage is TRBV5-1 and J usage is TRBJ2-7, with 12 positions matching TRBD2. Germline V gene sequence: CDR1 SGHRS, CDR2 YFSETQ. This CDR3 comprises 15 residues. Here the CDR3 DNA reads TGCGCCAGCAGCATGACTAGCGGGAGCTCCTATGAGCAGTACTTC. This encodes CASSMTSGSSYEQYF.

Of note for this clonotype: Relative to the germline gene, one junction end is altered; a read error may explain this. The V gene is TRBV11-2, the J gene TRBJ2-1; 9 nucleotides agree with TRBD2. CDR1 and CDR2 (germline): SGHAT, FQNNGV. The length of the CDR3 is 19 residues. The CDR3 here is CTSGLAESASGTGYNEQFF. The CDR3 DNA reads TGTACCAGCGGCTTAGCCGAGTCGGCTAGCGGGACTGGATACAATGAGCAATTCTTC.

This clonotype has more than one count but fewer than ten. The CDR3 bases are TGCGCCAGCAGTCATACTAGCGATTCCTACGAGCAGTACTTC. It encodes CASSHTSDSYEQYF. The chain joins TRBV4-1 to TRBJ2-7; 7 nucleotides align to TRBD2. The length of the CDR3 is 14 residues. Losses at the gene ends were 6 bases for V and 1 base for J; bases not matched to a gene: 6. Per the germline V gene, CDR1 is MGHRA and CDR2 is YSYEKL.